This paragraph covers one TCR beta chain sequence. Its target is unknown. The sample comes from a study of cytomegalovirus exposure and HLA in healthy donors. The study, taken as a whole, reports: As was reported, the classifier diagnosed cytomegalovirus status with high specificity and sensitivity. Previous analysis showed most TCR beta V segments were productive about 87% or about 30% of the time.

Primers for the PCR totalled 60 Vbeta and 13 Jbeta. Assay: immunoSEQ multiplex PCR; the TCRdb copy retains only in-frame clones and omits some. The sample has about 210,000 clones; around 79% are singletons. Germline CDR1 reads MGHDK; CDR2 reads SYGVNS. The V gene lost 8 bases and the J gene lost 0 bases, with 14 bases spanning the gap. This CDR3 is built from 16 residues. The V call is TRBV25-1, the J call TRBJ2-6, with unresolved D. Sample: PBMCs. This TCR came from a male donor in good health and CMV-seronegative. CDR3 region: CASRGDGISGANVLTF. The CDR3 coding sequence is TGTGCCAGCCGAGGCGACGGAATCTCTGGGGCCAACGTCCTGACTTTC.